This TCR beta chain derives from a study of T cell repertoires in cytomegalovirus infection (dated by TCRdb to the late 2010s). About the study as a whole: Alongside well-studied HLA-B-restricted epitopes, the peptide stimulations were aimed at recently identified HLA-C-restricted CMV epitopes, whose presentation resists viral immunomodulation. Donor HLA type was relevant to the analysis, because carriage of CMV infection together with the matching HLA type was indicated by public TCR beta signatures. Results the study describes overall, beyond this receptor: Carriers of CMV infection plus the relevant HLA type were discriminated by the cumulative frequency of public TCR beta family members in the study cohort and in an independent roughly 380-donor cohort. The ex vivo response was dominated by HLA-C-restricted CMV-specific TCR beta clonotypes, which also provided the single most frequent clonotype in two of eight donors.

The treatment or condition label here, explained by the study, means: in vitro stimulation with specific CMV peptide epitopes to enrich CMV-specific T cells. The listed sequencing device is Illumina HiSeq 1500. The raw public reads went through TCRdb reprocessing: fastp at Q25, MiXCR clone calling, in-frame beta chains kept. Identical CDR3 protein sequences are pooled into one entry, listed with their most common genes and DNA. The sample table contains 45,000 to 50,000 distinct CDR3 sequences; only one count was recorded for approximately 19% of them. 50% to 65% of the sample comes from the top ten. This clonotype was seen at least ten times. The target of this receptor is not known. One base away there is no much larger clone; base qualities are not given. From a lookup of the germline V gene (reference sequence), CDR1 and CDR2 are SEHNR and FQNEAQ. V lost 4 bases and J lost 2 bases, and the count of bases not matched to a germline gene is 2. The CDR3 starts with the cysteine, ends with the phenylalanine, and has 16 residues. The read is trimmed to its CDR3 DNA, 48 bases read in frame from base 1.

The receptor was isolated from a human donor in good health (CMV status not recorded). Some clones in this sample may be carry-over from other donors' samples. The rearrangement combines TRBV7-9 with TRBJ2-3, with 14 bases aligning to TRBD2. Sample: CD8+ T cells from cultured PBMCs, taken from culture after CMV antigen stimulation. The encoded CDR3 is CASSWTSGGTTDTQYF. DNA sequence: TGTGCCAGCAGCTGGACTAGCGGGGGGACCACAGATACGCAGTATTTT.